One and the same sample provided the 24 T cell receptor beta chains below, sequenced in a study of OX40 agonist ivuxolimab in advanced cancers. The assay was immunoSEQ multiplex PCR, and TCRdb's table has in-frame clones only and misses some. The sample includes tens of thousands of clones, over 70% of them seen just once. The sample was CD4+ or CD8+ T cells sorted from blood, taken in a trial of the OX40 agonist ivuxolimab. Receptors were obtained from an adult with an advanced solid tumor such as melanoma, head and neck, liver or kidney cancer.

The chain is built from TRBV7-8 and TRBJ1-2; 7 positions match TRBD1. Germline V gene sequence: CDR1 SGHVS, CDR2 FQNEAQ. This CDR3 spans 15 amino acids. V shed 1 base, J shed 2 bases, and the junction held 4 bases outside the gene matches. The CDR3 is CASSLGSTGNYGYTF. CDR3 nucleotides: TGTGCCAGCAGCTTAGGGTCGACAGGGAACTATGGCTACACCTTC.

The rearrangement links TRBV27 to TRBJ1-4; maybe TRBD1 (6 bases). The CDR3 sequence is 15 residues long. Between the trimmed V and J ends, which lost 6 bases and 3 bases, there was a span of 14 bases. Germline values: CDR1 MNHEY, CDR2 SMNVEV (reference sequence). CDR3 protein: CASSRTGLPNEKLFF. For the CDR3, the DNA is TGTGCCAGCAGCCGAACAGGGTTACCTAATGAAAAACTGTTTTTT.

The chain carries TRBV11-3 and TRBJ2-7; D gene unclear. This CDR3 spans 11 amino acids. Between the trimmed V and J ends, which lost 5 bases and 1 base, there was a span of 3 bases. Germline CDR1 reads SGHNT; CDR2 reads YENEEA. The CDR3 sequence: CASSRSYEQYF. The CDR3 DNA sequence: TGTGCCAGCAGCCGATCCTACGAGCAGTACTTC. Using reference TRBV11-3 and TRBJ2-7 for the parts outside the CDR3, the full variable domain is EAGVVQSPRYKIIEKKQPVAFWCNPISGHNTLYWYLQNLGQGPELLIRYENEEAVDDSQLPKDRFSAERLKGVDSTLKIQPAELGDSAVYLCASSRSYEQYFGPGTRLTVT.

On this clone itself: The junction departs from germline at one end; a sequencing error may be responsible. This chain links TRBV7-9 with TRBJ2-5; no clear D. The CDR3 length is 13 residues. Germline CDR1 reads SEHNR; CDR2 reads FQNEAQ (reference sequence). The CDR3 region has the DNA TGTGCCAGCAGCCCCCCCGGGCCCGTAAAGGCAGACTTC. Amino acids: CASSPPGPVKADF.

CDR3 in amino acids: CASSTRPGGMNTEAFF. The CDR3 DNA is TGTGCCAGCAGCACAAGACCGGGGGGGATGAACACTGAAGCTTTCTTT. J is TRBJ1-1 and V is TRBV21-1. TRBV21-1 is a recognized pseudogene. This CDR3 comprises 16 residues.

This rearrangement joins TRBV2 to TRBJ2-7, with no clear D. V was clipped by 5 bases and J by 2 bases, with 7 bases between them. Germline-derived CDR1 and CDR2 are SNHLY and FYNNEI. This CDR3 spans 12 amino acids. CDR3 sequence: CASSFRTYEQYF. CDR3 bases: TGTGCCAGCAGTTTCCGGACCTACGAGCAGTACTTC.

The CDR3 sequence: CAISSPGTGGYEQYF. The CDR3 nucleotides read TGTGCCATCAGCAGTCCCGGGACAGGGGGCTACGAGCAGTACTTC. The chain employs TRBV10-3 and TRBJ2-7; 11 bases align to TRBD1. The germline CDR1 and CDR2 sequences are ENHRY and SYGVKD. This CDR3 spans 15 amino acids. V lost 6 bases, J lost 3 bases, and 7 bases stayed unmatched.

The chain combines TRBV5-1 with TRBJ2-5, with D tentatively TRBD2 (6 bases). Germline V CDR1 and CDR2: SGHRS, YFSETQ. This CDR3 contains 13 residues. V was pared by 4 bases and J by 4 bases, with 11 bases between. The CDR3 here is CASSGGTGETQYF. CDR3 in DNA: TGCGCCAGCAGCGGGGGGACCGGAGAGACCCAGTACTTC.

The chain couples TRBV9 to TRBJ2-2; TRBD1 or TRBD2 may be the D gene (5 bases each). Germline V gene lookup returns CDR1 SGDLS and CDR2 YYNGEE. V lost 3 bases and J 2 bases, leaving 14 bases between the germline ends. The CDR3 consists of 16 residues. The CDR3 loop reads CASSDRDGPNTGELFF. The CDR3 DNA sequence: TGTGCCAGCAGCGATCGGGACGGACCCAACACCGGGGAGCTGTTTTTT. The full variable domain, in which reference TRBV9 and TRBJ2-2 provide the parts outside the CDR3, is DSGVTQTPKHLITATGQRVTLRCSPRSGDLSVYWYQQSLDQGLQFLIQYYNGEERAKGNILERFSAQQFPDLHSELNLSSLELGDSALYFCASSDRDGPNTGELFFGEGSRLTVL.

This chain uses TRBV7-2 with TRBJ1-5, with D possibly matching TRBD1 (6 bases). Germline V gives CDR1 SGHTA, CDR2 FQGNSA. There are 15 residues in the CDR3. V was trimmed by 5 bases and J by 7 bases, leaving 18 bases between them. The chain's CDR3 is CASSPERTAEQPQHF. In DNA, the CDR3 is TGTGCCAGCAGCCCAGAAAGGACAGCCGAGCAGCCCCAGCATTTT.

The V gene is TRBV27, the J gene TRBJ2-6; D remains unclear. Germline lookup yields CDR1 MNHEY and CDR2 SMNVEV (reference sequence). The CDR3 covers 15 residues. V lost 5 bases to trimming and J lost 4 bases, with 12 bases between them. The CDR3 protein is CASSPGRRGANVLTF. CDR3 in DNA: TGTGCCAGCAGTCCGGGCCGCAGAGGGGCCAACGTCCTGACTTTC.

This chain connects TRBV7-9 to TRBJ1-1; 12 nucleotides match TRBD1. This CDR3 comprises 13 residues. J gave up 12 bases and V 5 bases, and 7 bases lay outside the gene matches. The V gene's germline CDR1 is SEHNR and CDR2 FQNEAQ (reference sequence). In nucleotides, the CDR3 is TGTGCCAGCAGCCCGGGGACAGGGGGCAAAACTTTCTTT. Encoded protein: CASSPGTGGKTFF.

The CDR3 protein is CASSLAPGNSYRYF. In nucleotides, the CDR3 is TGTGCCAGCAGCTTGGCCCCAGGGAATTCGTATAGGTACTTC. J is TRBJ2-5 and V is TRBV5-5, with a tentative D call TRBD1 (5 bases). V dropped 0 bases and J dropped 13 bases, with 19 bases sitting between them. CDR1 SGHKS and CDR2 YYEKEE come from the germline V gene (reference sequence). The CDR3 is made up of 14 amino acids.

The chain has TRBV5-1 and TRBJ1-1, with 7 bases identical to TRBD1. Trimming removed 2 bases from V and 0 bases from J; junction bases left unmatched: 1. Looked up from germline, CDR1 is SGHRS and CDR2 is YFSETQ. This CDR3 is 14 amino acids long. The CDR3 reads CASSFGTVNTEAFF. CDR3 bases: TGCGCCAGCAGCTTTGGGACAGTGAACACTGAAGCTTTCTTT.

Only a few counts were recorded for this clone. This chain joins TRBV15 and TRBJ2-5; D is ambiguous. CDR3 length equals 14 residues. V lost 0 bases, J lost 5 bases, and 10 bases lay in between. The germline CDR1 and CDR2 sequences are LNHNV and YYDKDF (reference sequence). CDR3 sequence: CATSRDWPTETQYF. Here the CDR3 DNA reads TGTGCCACCAGCAGAGACTGGCCAACGGAGACCCAGTACTTC.

V is TRBV2 and J is TRBJ2-5; weak D call: TRBD1 (5 bases). The DNA end is a closer match to TRBJ2-7, so the J assignment may be wrong. The CDR3 runs 13 residues. Germline CDR1 reads SNHLY; CDR2 reads FYNNEI. The DNA of the CDR3 is TGTGCCAGCCAATACCAGGGATCGGACGAGCAGTACTTC. Encoded protein: CASQYQGSDEQYF.

The rearrangement uses TRBV5-6 and TRBJ2-3; D not resolved. The V end was cut by 0 bases, the J end by 7 bases, with 6 bases between. Germline CDR1 reads SGHDT; CDR2 reads YYEEEE. This CDR3 is built from 12 residues. The CDR3 coding sequence is TGTGCCAGCAGCTTGGAAGGTTATACGCAGTATTTT. Its translation is CASSLEGYTQYF. The variable domain in full, completed from reference TRBV5-6 and TRBJ2-3, reads DAGVTQSPTHLIKTRGQQVTLRCSPKSGHDTVSWYQQALGQGPQFIFQYYEEEERQRGNFPDRFSGHQFPNYSSELNVNALLLGDSALYLCASSLEGYTQYFGPGTRLTVL.

This chain joins TRBV30 and TRBJ2-7; D is perhaps TRBD1 or TRBD2 (6 bases each). V shed 3 bases and J shed 2 bases, with 11 bases lying between them. Germline-derived CDR1 and CDR2 are GTSNPN and SVGIG (reference sequence). This CDR3 is built from 13 residues. CDR3 residues: CAWSNGGTYEQYF. Here the CDR3 DNA reads TGTGCCTGGAGCAACGGGGGCACCTACGAGCAGTACTTC.

This chain links TRBV19 with TRBJ1-3, with a tentative D call TRBD1 (6 bases). V was cut by 5 bases and J by 3 bases, with 8 bases left in between. Germline V lookup: CDR1 LNHDA, CDR2 SQIVND (reference sequence). CDR3 length: 13 residues. The CDR3 coding sequence is TGTGCCAGTAGTGAACAGGGTGGAAACACCATATATTTT. Its translation is CASSEQGGNTIYF.

This clone was recorded a few times. Other DNA sequences in this sample translate to the same CDR3. The gene calls are TRBV29-1 and TRBJ1-2, with D uncertain. Germline V gene data show CDR1 as SQVTM and CDR2 as ANQGSEA. The V and J ends lost 4 bases and 3 bases respectively, with 6 bases between them. The CDR3 loop spans 11 amino acids. CDR3 DNA: TGCAGCGTTGGGGCCGACTATGGCTACACCTTC. This translates into CSVGADYGYTF.

The chain joins TRBV11-3 to TRBJ2-1; tentatively, D is TRBD2 (7 bases). The CDR3 totals 14 residues. Germline V gene lookup returns CDR1 SGHNT and CDR2 YENEEA. V dropped 4 bases and J dropped 4 bases, with 11 bases sitting between them. The CDR3 bases are TGTGCCAGCAGCTCAAGGGGGGGATACAATGAGCAGTTCTTC. Amino acid sequence: CASSSRGGYNEQFF.

The chain employs TRBV10-3 and TRBJ2-2; 10 bases are a match to TRBD1. CDR1 and CDR2 from the germline V gene are ENHRY and SYGVKD. The CDR3 has 14 residues. The CDR3 loop reads CAHGDRGGTGELFF. The DNA for the CDR3 is TGTGCTCACGGGGACAGGGGAGGAACCGGGGAGCTGTTTTTT.

The CDR3 loop is CASSSWDNYEQYF. Here the CDR3 DNA reads TGTGCCAGCAGTTCCTGGGACAACTACGAGCAGTACTTC. The chain has TRBV2 and TRBJ2-7; a weak D match, TRBD1 (6 bases). This CDR3 has 13 residues. The germline V gene has CDR1 SNHLY and CDR2 FYNNEI. With 5 bases removed from V and 3 bases from J, the gap between germline ends came to 11 bases.

This chain joins TRBV11-3 and TRBJ1-1; possibly TRBD1 for D (5 bases). V was cut by 1 base and J by 4 bases, with 13 bases left in between. The CDR3 covers 15 residues. CDR1 is SGHNT, CDR2 YENEEA, per germline. This CDR3 reads CASSLGSRVVTEAFF. CDR3 DNA: TGTGCCAGCAGCTTAGGATCCAGGGTGGTCACTGAAGCTTTCTTT.